This entry describes one TCR beta chain. Its antigen is not identified. Assay: immunoSEQ multiplex PCR; the TCRdb copy retains only in-frame clones and omits some. The sample gives 80,000 to 90,000 clones, about 93% of which show up once; around 5.5% is in the top ten. This record belongs to a study of T cell responses to AZD1222 COVID-19 vaccine. The CDR3 has 13 residues. V was shortened by 3 bases and J by 6 bases, with 11 bases between the two germline ends. The germline V gene has CDR1 LNHNV and CDR2 YYDKDF (reference sequence). Whole-study findings and limits: Among vaccine-associated CD4 TCRs, coverage spanned spike, with dominance at 160-218 and 743-854. Repertoire samples came only from after the peak T cell response. Among the donors, most were white British and more were female, and clonal diversity was possibly underestimated.

The clonotype comes from an adult in good health. The gene calls are TRBV15 and TRBJ1-1; D is uncertain. The material was peripheral blood, obtained on day 0 of MenACWY control vaccination. CDR3 loop: CATSRGELSEAFF. The CDR3 nucleotides read TGTGCCACCAGCAGGGGTGAATTATCTGAAGCTTTCTTT. The whole variable domain, remainder taken from reference TRBV15 and TRBJ1-1, is DAMVIQNPRYQVTQFGKPVTLSCSQTLNHNVMYWYQQKSSQAPKLLFHYYDKDFNNEADTPDNFQSRRPNTSFCFLDIRSPGLGDTAMYLCATSRGELSEAFFGQGTRLTVV.